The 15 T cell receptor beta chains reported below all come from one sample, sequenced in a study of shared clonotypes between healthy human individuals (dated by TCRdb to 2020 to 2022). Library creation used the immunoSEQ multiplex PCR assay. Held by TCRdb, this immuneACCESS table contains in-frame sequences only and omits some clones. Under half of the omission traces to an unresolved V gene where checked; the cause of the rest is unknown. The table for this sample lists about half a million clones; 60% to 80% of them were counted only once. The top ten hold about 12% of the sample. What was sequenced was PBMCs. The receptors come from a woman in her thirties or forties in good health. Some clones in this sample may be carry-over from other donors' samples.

CDR3 nucleotide sequence: TGTGCCAGCAGTGAGGGGATGAACACCGGGGAGCTGTTTTTT. Translation: CASSEGMNTGELFF. V gene TRBV2 combines with J gene TRBJ2-2; D unresolved. Germline values: CDR1 SNHLY, CDR2 FYNNEI. The CDR3 runs 14 residues. V lost 3 bases and J lost 1, with 6 bases in between. Supplemented by reference TRBV2 and TRBJ2-2, the full variable domain reads EPEVTQTPSHQVTQMGQEVILRCVPISNHLYFYWYRQILGQKVEFLVSFYNNEISEKSEIFDDQFSVERPDGSNFTLKIRSTKLEDSAMYFCASSEGMNTGELFFGEGSRLTVL.

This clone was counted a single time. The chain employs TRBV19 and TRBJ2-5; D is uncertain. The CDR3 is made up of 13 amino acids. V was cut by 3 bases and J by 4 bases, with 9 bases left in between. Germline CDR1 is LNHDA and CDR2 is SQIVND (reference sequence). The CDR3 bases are TGTGCCAGTAGTATCTCTATGGTAGAGACCCAGTACTTC. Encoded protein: CASSISMVETQYF.

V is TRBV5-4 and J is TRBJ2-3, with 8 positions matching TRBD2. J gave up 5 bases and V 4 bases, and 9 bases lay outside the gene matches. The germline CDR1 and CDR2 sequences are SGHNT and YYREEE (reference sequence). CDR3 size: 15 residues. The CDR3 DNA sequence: TGTGCCAGCAGCCTCCGTGCGGGAGGCGTAGATACGCAGTATTTT. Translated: CASSLRAGGVDTQYF. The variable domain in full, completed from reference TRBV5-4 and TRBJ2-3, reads ETGVTQSPTHLIKTRGQQVTLRCSSQSGHNTVSWYQQALGQGPQFIFQYYREEENGRGNFPPRFSGLQFPNYSSELNVNALELDDSALYLCASSLRAGGVDTQYFGPGTRLTVL.

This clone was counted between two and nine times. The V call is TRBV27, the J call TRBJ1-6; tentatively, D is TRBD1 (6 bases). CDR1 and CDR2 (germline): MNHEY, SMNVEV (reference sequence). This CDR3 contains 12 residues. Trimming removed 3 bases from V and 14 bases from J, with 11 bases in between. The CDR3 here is CASSFGRGALHF. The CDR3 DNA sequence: TGTGCCAGCAGTTTTGGGAGGGGGGCCCTCCACTTT.

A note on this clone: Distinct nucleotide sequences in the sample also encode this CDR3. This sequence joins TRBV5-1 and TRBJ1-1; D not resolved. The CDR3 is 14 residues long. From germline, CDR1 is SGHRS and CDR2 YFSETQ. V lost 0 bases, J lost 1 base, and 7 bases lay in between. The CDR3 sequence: CASSLDPQNTEAFF. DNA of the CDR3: TGCGCCAGCAGCTTGGACCCACAGAACACTGAAGCTTTCTTT.

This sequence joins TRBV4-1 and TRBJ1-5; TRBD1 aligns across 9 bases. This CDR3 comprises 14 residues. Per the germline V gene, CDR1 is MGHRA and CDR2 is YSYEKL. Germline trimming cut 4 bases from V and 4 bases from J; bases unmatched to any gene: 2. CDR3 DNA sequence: TGCGCCAGCAGCCGGGGACAGGGAAATCAGCCCCAGCATTTT. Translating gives CASSRGQGNQPQHF.

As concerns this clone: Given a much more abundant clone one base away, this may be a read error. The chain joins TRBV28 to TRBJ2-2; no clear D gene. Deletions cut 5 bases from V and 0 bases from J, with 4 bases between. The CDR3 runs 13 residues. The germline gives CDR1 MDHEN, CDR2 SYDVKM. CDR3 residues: CASSESNTGELFF. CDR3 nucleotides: TGTGCCAGCAGTGAATCGAACACCGGGGAGCTGTTTTTT.

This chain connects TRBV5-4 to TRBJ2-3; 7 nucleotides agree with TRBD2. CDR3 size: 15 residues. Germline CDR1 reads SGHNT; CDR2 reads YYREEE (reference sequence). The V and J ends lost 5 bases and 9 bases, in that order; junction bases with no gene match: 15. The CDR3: CASRGGLAAVGTQYF. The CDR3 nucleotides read TGTGCCAGCAGGGGCGGCCTAGCGGCCGTAGGGACGCAGTATTTT.

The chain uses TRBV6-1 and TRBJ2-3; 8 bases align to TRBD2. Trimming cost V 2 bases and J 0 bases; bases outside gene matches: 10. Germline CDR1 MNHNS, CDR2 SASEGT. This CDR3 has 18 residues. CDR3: CASSERGSGTPSTDTQYF. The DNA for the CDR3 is TGTGCCAGCAGTGAAAGGGGTAGCGGGACTCCTAGCACAGATACGCAGTATTTT.

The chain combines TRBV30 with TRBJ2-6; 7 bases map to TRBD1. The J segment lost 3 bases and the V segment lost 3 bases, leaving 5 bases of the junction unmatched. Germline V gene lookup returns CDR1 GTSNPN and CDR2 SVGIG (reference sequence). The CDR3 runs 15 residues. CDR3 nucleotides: TGTGCCTGGAGGGGTCACAGGGGTGGGGCCAACGTCCTGACTTTC. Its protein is CAWRGHRGGANVLTF.

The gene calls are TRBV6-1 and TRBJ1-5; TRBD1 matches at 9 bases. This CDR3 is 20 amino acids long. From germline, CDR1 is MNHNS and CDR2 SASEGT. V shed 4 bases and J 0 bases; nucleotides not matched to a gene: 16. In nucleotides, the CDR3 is TGTGCCAGCAGTGCCCGCCGGGACAGGGTAATTATAGGTAGCAATCAGCCCCAGCATTTT. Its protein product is CASSARRDRVIIGSNQPQHF.

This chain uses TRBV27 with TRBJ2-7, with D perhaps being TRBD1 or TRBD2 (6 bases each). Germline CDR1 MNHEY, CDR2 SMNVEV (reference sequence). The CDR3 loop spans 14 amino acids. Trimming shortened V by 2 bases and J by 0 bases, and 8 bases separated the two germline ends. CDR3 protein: CASSLGGRSYEQYF. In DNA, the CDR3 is TGTGCCAGCAGTTTAGGGGGGCGCTCCTACGAGCAGTACTTC.

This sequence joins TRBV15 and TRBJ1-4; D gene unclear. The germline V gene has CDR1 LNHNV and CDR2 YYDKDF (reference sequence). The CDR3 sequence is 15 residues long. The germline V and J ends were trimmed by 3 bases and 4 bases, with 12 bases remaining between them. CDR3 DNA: TGTGCCACCAGCAGGGGAGGGCAGGTTAATGAAAAACTGTTTTTT. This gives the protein CATSRGGQVNEKLFF.

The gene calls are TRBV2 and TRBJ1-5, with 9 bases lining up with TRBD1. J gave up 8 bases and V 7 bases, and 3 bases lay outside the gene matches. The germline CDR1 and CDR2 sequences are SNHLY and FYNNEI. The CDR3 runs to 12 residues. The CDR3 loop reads CASKRTGEPQHF. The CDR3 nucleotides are TGTGCCAGCAAGCGGACAGGGGAGCCCCAGCATTTT.

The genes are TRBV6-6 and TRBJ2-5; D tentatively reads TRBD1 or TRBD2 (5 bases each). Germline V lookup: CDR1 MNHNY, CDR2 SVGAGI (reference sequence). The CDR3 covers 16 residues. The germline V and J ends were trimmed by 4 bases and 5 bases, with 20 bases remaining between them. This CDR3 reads CASSSLAPGTRETQYF. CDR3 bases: TGTGCCAGCAGTTCGCTAGCACCCGGGACCAGGGAGACCCAGTACTTC.